The 20 T cell receptor beta chains presented below share a single source sample, sequenced in a study of shared T cell receptors in the human thymus. Clones were sequenced by immunoSEQ multiplex PCR, and TCRdb holds only the in-frame ones, with some missing. The table shows about 540,000 clones, with approximately 80% occurring only once. These data were also filed under a second study, of human thymus T cells.

Sequencing was performed on thymocytes. The receptors were sampled from a boy less than two years old with a congenital heart defect.

The chain combines TRBV28 with TRBJ2-3, with 9 bases that match TRBD2. J lost 2 bases, V lost 4 bases, and 10 bases had no gene match. The CDR3 is 17 residues long. Germline loops: CDR1 MDHEN, CDR2 SYDVKM. The chain's CDR3 is CASSSTISGRATDTQYF. The CDR3 DNA sequence: TGTGCCAGCAGTTCTACCATTAGCGGGAGAGCCACAGATACGCAGTATTTT.

The chain couples TRBV2 to TRBJ2-7; D not resolved. The CDR3 is 14 residues long. Germline CDR1 and CDR2: SNHLY and FYNNEI. Trimming took off 4 bases at V and 0 bases at J, with 10 bases between the two ends. The CDR3 DNA reads TGTGCCAGCAGTGCTACAGTTTTCTCCTACGAGCAGTACTTC. Protein product: CASSATVFSYEQYF.

This clone came up a few times. The V call is TRBV7-2, the J call TRBJ2-6, with 8 bases matching TRBD1. V lost 3 bases and J lost 2; bases outside the gene matches: 6. CDR1 is SGHTA and CDR2 is FQGNSA in the germline V gene. CDR3 size: 17 residues. CDR3 amino acids: CASSLDRVGAGANVLTF. The CDR3 nucleotides are TGTGCCAGCAGCTTGGACAGGGTGGGCGCTGGGGCCAACGTCCTGACTTTC.

V usage is TRBV7-9 and J usage is TRBJ1-2; TRBD1 might be the D (5 bases). Trimming took off 3 bases at V and 4 bases at J, with 15 bases between the two ends. Germline V gene data show CDR1 as SEHNR and CDR2 as FQNEAQ (reference sequence). This CDR3 contains 15 residues. The CDR3 sequence is CASSFLGDFSYGYTF. CDR3 in DNA: TGTGCCAGCAGCTTTCTCGGGGACTTCAGCTATGGCTACACCTTC.

This chain uses TRBV12-5 with TRBJ1-1; tentative D call: TRBD1 (6 bases). The CDR3 extends over 11 amino acids. Trimming shortened V by 2 bases and J by 8 bases, and 6 bases separated the two germline ends. CDR1 is LGHNT and CDR2 is FRNRAP in the germline V gene. The CDR3 DNA reads TGTGCTAGTGGTTTGACAGGGGAAGCTTTCTTT. Protein sequence: CASGLTGEAFF.

This chain connects TRBV19 to TRBJ2-7; 10 bases map to TRBD2. V trimming: 3 bases; J trimming: 7 bases; junction bases outside the gene matches: 9. From germline, CDR1 is LNHDA and CDR2 SQIVND (reference sequence). The CDR3 has 15 amino acids. CDR3 in amino acids: CASSIRPSGRNEQYF. In nucleotides, the CDR3 is TGTGCCAGTAGTATTCGCCCTAGCGGGAGAAATGAGCAGTACTTC.

This clone appeared a few times. The chain employs TRBV14 and TRBJ2-2, with 9 nucleotides matching TRBD2. The CDR3 runs 16 residues. CDR1 and CDR2 from the germline V gene are SGHDN and FVKESK. The V segment lost 4 bases and the J segment 3 bases; nucleotides outside the gene matches: 6. The DNA for the CDR3 is TGTGCCAGCAGCCCTACGAAGCGGGGGGACACCGGGGAGCTGTTTTTT. Encoded protein: CASSPTKRGDTGELFF. Together with reference TRBV14 and TRBJ2-2, the CDR3 gives the full variable domain: EAGVTQFPSHSVIEKGQTVTLRCDPISGHDNLYWYRRVMGKEIKFLLHFVKESKQDESGMPNNRFLAERTGGTYSTLKVQPAELEDSGVYFCASSPTKRGDTGELFFGEGSRLTVL.

The rearrangement joins TRBV12-5 to TRBJ1-1; 7 bases match TRBD1. The germline V gene has CDR1 LGHNT and CDR2 FRNRAP. V trimming: 6 bases; J trimming: 1 base; junction bases outside the gene matches: 11. The length of the CDR3 is 16 residues. CDR3: CASGGRTGLGNTEAFF. CDR3 nucleotides: TGTGCTAGTGGGGGACGGACAGGCCTGGGGAACACTGAAGCTTTCTTT.

The V call is TRBV11-2, the J call TRBJ2-2, with D possibly being TRBD1 (5 bases). Per the germline V gene, CDR1 is SGHAT and CDR2 is FQNNGV. The CDR3 spans 14 residues. Between the trimmed V and J ends, which lost 5 bases and 5 bases, there was a span of 12 bases. CDR3 in amino acids: CASSQGKGTGELFF. The DNA of the CDR3 is TGTGCCAGCAGCCAGGGTAAAGGTACCGGGGAGCTGTTTTTT.

The chain joins TRBV6-9 to TRBJ2-7; tentatively, D is TRBD1 (6 bases). Deletions cut 10 bases from V and 3 bases from J, with 19 bases between. CDR1 and CDR2 (germline): MNHGY, SVAAGI. There are 14 residues in the CDR3. The CDR3 protein is CAITAWGPYYEQYF. The CDR3 nucleotides are TGTGCCATCACTGCGTGGGGGCCCTACTACGAGCAGTACTTC.

The chain combines TRBV28 with TRBJ2-5, with 10 bases aligning to TRBD2. Germline assignment: CDR1 MDHEN and CDR2 SYDVKM. The CDR3 spans 15 residues. The V and J ends lost 5 bases and 1 base, in that order; junction bases with no gene match: 4. CDR3 DNA: TGTGCCAGCAGTCCACTAGCGGGGCCCCAAGAGACCCAGTACTTC. Encoded protein: CASSPLAGPQETQYF.

The chain is built from TRBV19 and TRBJ1-2, with unresolved D. There are 13 residues in the CDR3. Trimming took 2 bases from V and 3 from J, leaving 7 bases between them. Per the germline V gene, CDR1 is LNHDA and CDR2 is SQIVND (reference sequence). The CDR3 sequence: CASSITGYYGYTF. The CDR3 DNA is TGTGCCAGTAGTATAACGGGATACTATGGCTACACCTTC.

This clone came up once. The CDR3 sequence is CASSLSGQGLSQYF. Written as DNA, the CDR3 is TGTGCCAGCAGTTTAAGCGGACAGGGGCTGTCCCAGTACTTC. V usage is TRBV28 and J usage is TRBJ2-5; 9 bases are a match to TRBD1. J gave up 9 bases and V 2 bases, and 7 bases lay outside the gene matches. The V gene's germline CDR1 is MDHEN and CDR2 SYDVKM. CDR3 length: 14 residues. Filled out from reference TRBV28 and TRBJ2-5, the complete variable domain reads DVKVTQSSRYLVKRTGEKVFLECVQDMDHENMFWYRQDPGLGLRLIYFSYDVKMKEKGDIPEGYSVSREKKERFSLILESASTNQTSMYLCASSLSGQGLSQYFGPGTRLLVL.

V is TRBV28 and J is TRBJ2-3; 11 bases map to TRBD2. V was pared by 7 bases and J by 13 bases, with 16 bases of the junction left unmatched. Germline CDR1 is MDHEN and CDR2 is SYDVKM. The CDR3 consists of 15 residues. CDR3: CASTRGGLAEGREYF. CDR3 nucleotide sequence: TGTGCCAGCACCCGAGGGGGACTAGCGGAGGGGCGGGAGTATTTT.

The chain is built from TRBV5-4 and TRBJ2-5; 8 bases map to TRBD2. The V gene's germline CDR1 is SGHNT and CDR2 YYREEE (reference sequence). Trimming at V came to 4 bases and at J to 4 bases, leaving 3 bases not matched to a gene. The CDR3 length is 13 residues. The CDR3 region has the DNA TGTGCCAGCAGCCGGGGGGGATCAGAGACCCAGTACTTC. Its translation is CASSRGGSETQYF.

The chain has TRBV29-1 and TRBJ2-7, with D perhaps TRBD1 (7 bases). V was pared by 2 bases and J by 4 bases, with 12 bases between. Per germline, CDR1 SQVTM and CDR2 ANQGSEA. The CDR3 is 13 residues long. This CDR3 is CSVEMPGGYEQYF. DNA of the CDR3: TGCAGCGTTGAAATGCCAGGGGGGTACGAGCAGTACTTC.

V usage is TRBV15 and J usage is TRBJ1-1; weak D call: TRBD1 (5 bases). Germline-derived CDR1 and CDR2 are LNHNV and YYDKDF (reference sequence). Deletions cut 2 bases from V and 4 bases from J, with 14 bases between. The CDR3 has 15 amino acids. CDR3 nucleotide sequence: TGTGCCACCAGCAGACCCCCGGGGGGGAGCACTGAAGCTTTCTTT. Encoded protein: CATSRPPGGSTEAFF.

The rearrangement links TRBV5-1 to TRBJ2-1; 9 bases line up with TRBD2. Germline lookup yields CDR1 SGHRS and CDR2 YFSETQ. V lost 6 bases to trimming and J lost 8 bases; unmatched junction nucleotides: 12. This CDR3 has 15 residues. For the CDR3, the DNA is TGCGCCAGCATCCCAGCGGGAGGCCCGGGTGATGAGCAGTTCTTC. Residues: CASIPAGGPGDEQFF.

The CDR3 DNA reads as TGTGCCAGCAGTACGGACAGGGGAAGACAGCCCCAGCATTTT. Protein product: CASSTDRGRQPQHF. The chain has TRBV6-1 and TRBJ1-5; 9 nucleotides agree with TRBD1. Germline values: CDR1 MNHNS, CDR2 SASEGT. V gave up 5 bases and J gave up 7 bases; unmatched junction bases: 6. This CDR3 region has 14 residues.

This chain connects TRBV30 to TRBJ2-1; D may be TRBD2 (5 bases). CDR1 and CDR2 from the germline V gene are GTSNPN and SVGIG (reference sequence). Trimming left V 0 bases short and J 0 bases short, with 18 bases between. This CDR3 has 18 residues. The CDR3 protein is CAWSVRPRSGDSYNEQFF. The CDR3 DNA sequence: TGTGCCTGGAGTGTAAGGCCCCGCTCCGGGGACTCCTACAATGAGCAGTTCTTC.